Shown below are 27 T cell receptor beta chains from a single sample sequenced in a study of blood T cell repertoires in COVID-19. Sequencing was performed with immunoSEQ multiplex PCR; in TCRdb, only in-frame clones are kept and a portion is missing. The sample contains about 190,000 clones, roughly 86% of which appear only once. Sequences were obtained from PBMCs or T cells enriched from blood (not recorded which). These receptors were collected from a man aged 40-55 years with acute COVID-19.

The chain couples TRBV25-1 to TRBJ1-2; D unresolved. CDR3 length: 11 residues. V lost 9 bases, J lost 0 bases, and 5 bases lay in between. From germline, CDR1 is MGHDK and CDR2 SYGVNS. The CDR3 region is CASQANYGYTF. The CDR3 DNA is TGTGCCAGTCAGGCTAACTATGGCTACACCTTC.

This chain uses TRBV5-1 with TRBJ2-2; D is ambiguous. V shed 5 bases and J shed 3 bases, with 17 bases lying between them. The CDR3 has 16 amino acids. The germline V gene encodes CDR1 SGHRS and CDR2 YFSETQ. The DNA for the CDR3 is TGCGCCAGCAGTTCCCTAGGTCCCGACTACACCGGGGAGCTGTTTTTT. Protein: CASSSLGPDYTGELFF.

This chain connects TRBV10-2 to TRBJ1-2, with D possibly TRBD1 on 5 matching bases. The V gene's germline CDR1 is WSHSY and CDR2 SAAADI. The CDR3 has 14 amino acids. Trimming removed 1 base from V and 7 bases from J, with 13 bases in between. The CDR3 nucleotides read TGCGCCAGCAGTGAGTATCATTTGGGGGGTGGCTACACCTTC. Residues: CASSEYHLGGGYTF.

This clone was seen a few times. The rearrangement uses TRBV27 and TRBJ2-3; the D is unclear. The CDR3 has 12 amino acids. Germline lookup yields CDR1 MNHEY and CDR2 SMNVEV (reference sequence). V was clipped by 5 bases and J by 6 bases, with 9 bases between them. This CDR3 is CASSGTVDTQYF. In DNA, the CDR3 is TGTGCCAGCAGTGGCACAGTGGATACGCAGTATTTT.

The sample holds a few counts of this clone. The genes are TRBV2 and TRBJ1-1, with 8 bases that match TRBD1. CDR1 is SNHLY, CDR2 FYNNEI, per germline. CDR3 length: 14 amino acids. Trimming removed 4 bases from V and 0 bases from J; junction bases left unmatched: 1. For the CDR3, the DNA is TGTGCCAGCAGTGCAGGGGGCCTGAACACTGAAGCTTTCTTT. Its translation is CASSAGGLNTEAFF.

The chain is built from TRBV28 and TRBJ2-1, with 9 nucleotides matching TRBD2. Unmatched junction bases numbered 8, after V lost 6 bases and J lost 2 bases. The CDR3 is made up of 16 amino acids. Germline V CDR1 and CDR2: MDHEN, SYDVKM. The CDR3 here is CASSPGGGRAYNEQFF. CDR3 in DNA: TGTGCCAGCAGCCCCGGGGGCGGGAGGGCCTACAATGAGCAGTTCTTC.

The chain recombines TRBV28 with TRBJ2-7, with D perhaps matching TRBD2 (6 bases). V was pared by 8 bases and J by 3 bases, with 17 bases between. The CDR3 contains 14 residues. The germline CDR1 and CDR2 sequences are MDHEN and SYDVKM. In DNA, the CDR3 is TGTGCCAGCGGTTCGGCGGGAAGGGTCTACGAGCAGTACTTC. As protein: CASGSAGRVYEQYF.

This clone was counted between two and nine times. This sequence joins TRBV7-3 and TRBJ1-1; 8 positions agree with TRBD1. CDR1 and CDR2 from the germline V gene are SGHTA and FQGTGA. CDR3 size: 15 residues. The ends lost 3 bases at V and 4 bases at J; junction bases unmatched: 7. CDR3 protein: CASSLTSGGGTEAFF. The CDR3 region has the DNA TGTGCCAGCAGCTTGACCTCAGGGGGCGGCACTGAAGCTTTCTTT.

V gene TRBV28 combines with J gene TRBJ2-3, with a tentative D call TRBD2 (6 bases). The V gene lost 6 bases and the J gene lost 0 bases, with 7 bases spanning the gap. From germline, CDR1 is MDHEN and CDR2 SYDVKM. This CDR3 spans 13 amino acids. The CDR3: CASRLASTDTQYF. CDR3 nucleotide sequence: TGTGCCAGCAGACTAGCTAGCACAGATACGCAGTATTTT.

V usage is TRBV6-5 and J usage is TRBJ1-5; 8 bases map to TRBD1. After removal of 6 bases from V and 0 bases from J, the junction contained 4 bases not matched to a gene. CDR1 and CDR2 (germline): MNHEY, SVGAGI. The CDR3 totals 15 residues. Here the CDR3 reads CASSIQGASNQPQHF. DNA for the CDR3: TGTGCCAGCAGCATTCAGGGGGCTAGCAATCAGCCCCAGCATTTT.

This chain joins TRBV28 and TRBJ2-2; possibly TRBD1 for D (7 bases). Trimming took off 5 bases at V and 13 bases at J, with 41 bases between the two ends. The V gene's germline CDR1 is MDHEN and CDR2 SYDVKM. The CDR3 runs to 21 residues. This CDR3 is CASSLGSGTVTFGGLDLRLFF. CDR3 sequence (DNA): TGTGCCAGCAGTCTAGGTTCCGGGACAGTCACGTTTGGGGGACTCGACCTTCGGCTGTTTTTT.

The chain has TRBV5-1 and TRBJ1-1; 9 positions match TRBD1. The CDR3 has 15 residues. V dropped 2 bases and J dropped 4; count of bases not matched to a gene: 6. The germline gives CDR1 SGHRS, CDR2 YFSETQ. As DNA, the CDR3 is TGCGCCAGCAGCTTTACAGGGGGCGGCGGCACTGAAGCTTTCTTT. Translation: CASSFTGGGGTEAFF.

The chain links TRBV5-1 to TRBJ1-5, with D possibly being TRBD1 (6 bases). CDR1 is SGHRS, CDR2 YFSETQ, per germline. Trimming stripped 4 bases from V and 1 base from J, with 12 bases between. The CDR3 length is 15 residues. Here the CDR3 DNA reads TGCGCCAGCAGCCCACAGGGTGAGAGCAATCAGCCCCAGCATTTT. Translating gives CASSPQGESNQPQHF.

The rearrangement uses TRBV11-2 and TRBJ2-3, with 13 bases identical to TRBD2. The CDR3 extends over 16 amino acids. CDR1 is SGHAT, CDR2 FQNNGV, per germline. The V segment lost 5 bases and the J segment 6 bases; nucleotides outside the gene matches: 8. DNA for the CDR3: TGTGCCAGCAGCCCGGGACTAGCGGGAAATCCGGATACGCAGTATTTT. It translates to CASSPGLAGNPDTQYF.

This clone appeared a few times. The CDR3 loop is CASSVGESNDYEQYF. The CDR3 nucleotides are TGTGCCAGCAGCGTAGGGGAGTCGAACGACTACGAGCAGTACTTC. V and J are TRBV9 and TRBJ2-7; a possible D gene is TRBD2 (5 bases). The CDR3 loop spans 15 amino acids. V gave up 0 bases and J gave up 3 bases, with 13 bases separating them. Germline lookup yields CDR1 SGDLS and CDR2 YYNGEE.

The chain is built from TRBV12-3 or TRBV12-4 and TRBJ1-2; TRBD1 aligns across 9 bases. Unmatched junction bases numbered 10, after V lost 6 bases and J lost 14 bases. The CDR3 runs 12 residues. CDR3 DNA: TGTGCCAGCAGCATCGCCCCCGGGACAGGGACCTTC. It yields the protein CASSIAPGTGTF.

This chain joins TRBV27 and TRBJ2-7; D perhaps matches TRBD2 (7 bases). The CDR3 totals 14 residues. Germline V gene data show CDR1 as MNHEY and CDR2 as SMNVEV (reference sequence). V was shortened by 6 bases and J by 3 bases, with 15 bases between the two germline ends. CDR3 sequence reads: CASRAVGGGYEQYF. Written as DNA, the CDR3 is TGTGCCAGCAGGGCCGTGGGAGGGGGCTACGAGCAGTACTTC.

Concerning this clone: Other DNA sequences of this sample code for an identical CDR3. V usage is TRBV27 and J usage is TRBJ1-5; possibly TRBD1 for D (6 bases). Germline V gene sequence: CDR1 MNHEY, CDR2 SMNVEV (reference sequence). CDR3 length: 12 residues. Trimming stripped 6 bases from V and 4 bases from J, with 7 bases between. CDR3: CASRQGNQPQHF. For the CDR3, the DNA is TGTGCCAGCAGGCAGGGGAATCAGCCCCAGCATTTT.

The chain couples TRBV5-6 to TRBJ2-1; no definite D call. This CDR3 comprises 14 residues. V shed 0 bases and J shed 3 bases, with 7 bases lying between them. Looked up from germline, CDR1 is SGHDT and CDR2 is YYEEEE. CDR3 sequence: CASSLGFSYNEQFF. The CDR3 nucleotides read TGTGCCAGCAGCTTGGGTTTTAGCTACAATGAGCAGTTCTTC.

The chain has TRBV3-1 (or the pseudogene TRBV3-2) and TRBJ1-2; 7 bases are shared with TRBD1. Trimming removed 0 bases from V and 0 bases from J; junction bases left unmatched: 7. The CDR3 spans 17 residues. Germline V gives CDR1 LGHDT, CDR2 YNNKEL (reference sequence). The CDR3 spells CASSQDKGTVSNYGYTF. The CDR3 nucleotides read TGTGCCAGCAGCCAAGATAAAGGGACAGTATCTAACTATGGCTACACCTTC.

This sequence joins TRBV28 and TRBJ2-2; 12 bases map to TRBD1. CDR3 length: 16 amino acids. J lost 6 bases, V lost 6 bases, and 8 bases had no gene match. Looked up from germline, CDR1 is MDHEN and CDR2 is SYDVKM. The CDR3 region is CASRGQGAPRAGELFF. In DNA, the CDR3 is TGTGCCAGCAGGGGACAGGGGGCCCCGAGAGCCGGGGAGCTGTTTTTT.

This clone has a handful of counts. The V gene is TRBV27, the J gene TRBJ1-1, with 7 bases lining up with TRBD1. The CDR3 covers 15 residues. CDR1 and CDR2 (germline): MNHEY, SMNVEV (reference sequence). The junction had 6 bases not matched to a gene; V was cut back by 4 bases and J by 1 base. CDR3 residues: CASSSTGAGNTEAFF. CDR3 in DNA: TGTGCCAGCAGTTCTACAGGGGCGGGGAACACTGAAGCTTTCTTT.

CDR3 residues: CASTWDRGNQPQHF. CDR3 in DNA: TGTGCCAGTACATGGGACAGGGGGAATCAGCCCCAGCATTTT. V and J are TRBV19 and TRBJ1-5, with 11 bases identical to TRBD1. Germline V gives CDR1 LNHDA, CDR2 SQIVND (reference sequence). The CDR3 has 14 amino acids. The V segment lost 7 bases and the J segment 4 bases; nucleotides outside the gene matches: 3.

The rearrangement links TRBV6-5 to TRBJ2-1, with D maybe TRBD1 (6 bases). This CDR3 contains 14 residues. Trimming pared 0 bases from V and 8 bases from J, leaving 11 bases between. Looked up from germline, CDR1 is MNHEY and CDR2 is SVGAGI. CDR3 amino acids: CASSYSPGADEQFF. CDR3 DNA sequence: TGTGCCAGCAGTTACTCTCCAGGGGCGGATGAGCAGTTCTTC.

The chain couples TRBV6-4 to TRBJ1-2; D may be TRBD1 (5 bases). The V gene's germline CDR1 is MRHNA and CDR2 SNTAGT. Trimming left V 7 bases short and J 8 bases short, with 14 bases between. The CDR3 has 12 amino acids. The CDR3 protein is CASIYRGGGYTF. CDR3 DNA: TGTGCCAGCATTTACCGGGGGGGAGGCTACACCTTC.

V usage is TRBV6-2 or TRBV6-3 and J usage is TRBJ1-5, with 7 bases that match TRBD1. Germline V gene data show CDR1 as MNHEY and CDR2 as SVGEGT. This CDR3 comprises 16 residues. V lost 2 bases to trimming and J lost 5 bases; unmatched junction nucleotides: 9. CDR3 coding DNA: TGTGCCAGCAGTTACCTTCCCGGGACAGACCATCAGCCCCAGCATTTT. It specifies CASSYLPGTDHQPQHF.

The chain has TRBV12-3 or TRBV12-4 and TRBJ1-1; 10 bases agree with TRBD1. V shed 5 bases, J shed 11 bases, and the junction held 8 bases outside the gene matches. The CDR3 is made up of 13 amino acids. CDR3 amino acids: CASSLRQGASAFF. In nucleotides, the CDR3 is TGTGCCAGCAGTCTCAGACAGGGGGCATCGGCTTTCTTT.